This entry lists 25 T cell receptor beta chains sequenced from one sample in a study of blood T cell repertoires in COVID-19. Produced via immunoSEQ multiplex PCR; TCRdb's table is partial and in-frame only. The sample yields about 200,000 clones, around 90% seen once. Sequenced: peripheral blood. The receptor source for this set is a man between 18 and 29 years old with active or convalescent COVID-19.

The V call is TRBV9, the J call TRBJ2-1, with 10 bases identical to TRBD2. The CDR3 runs to 15 residues. CDR1 is SGDLS, CDR2 YYNGEE, per germline. V was pared by 0 bases and J by 5 bases, with 2 bases of the junction left unmatched. CDR3 region: CASSVALAGNNEQFF. The CDR3 DNA sequence: TGTGCCAGCAGCGTAGCACTAGCGGGGAACAATGAGCAGTTCTTC.

In its sample, this clone was seen once. The chain has TRBV30 and TRBJ1-1; D is perhaps TRBD1 (5 bases). The length of the CDR3 is 13 residues. V was cut by 0 bases and J by 6 bases, with 11 bases left in between. Germline CDR1 is GTSNPN and CDR2 is SVGIG (reference sequence). This CDR3 reads CAWSVHGDSEAFF. The CDR3, as DNA: TGTGCCTGGAGTGTACATGGGGACTCTGAAGCTTTCTTT.

The chain couples TRBV11-2 to TRBJ1-3; D might be TRBD1 (5 bases). V dropped 1 base and J dropped 0 bases, with 10 bases sitting between them. Germline V lookup: CDR1 SGHAT, CDR2 FQNNGV. The CDR3 contains 16 residues. CDR3 DNA: TGTGCCAGCAGCTTAGTAACGGGGGTCTCTGGAAACACCATATATTTT. It is translated as CASSLVTGVSGNTIYF.

The CDR3 DNA reads as TGCGCCAGCAGCTTGGGACTAGCGGGAGCCATTAATGAGCAGTTCTTC. Translating it yields CASSLGLAGAINEQFF. The chain joins TRBV5-1 to TRBJ2-1, with 12 bases lining up with TRBD2. The V segment lost 0 bases and the J segment 7 bases; nucleotides outside the gene matches: 5. Germline V CDR1 and CDR2: SGHRS, YFSETQ. CDR3 length: 16 amino acids.

The chain combines TRBV11-2 with TRBJ2-1; D gene unclear. The CDR3 runs 13 residues. From germline, CDR1 is SGHAT and CDR2 FQNNGV. V lost 0 bases and J 6 bases, leaving 6 bases between the germline ends. CDR3 region: CASSLERLNEQFF. The CDR3 DNA reads TGTGCCAGCAGCTTAGAGCGCCTCAATGAGCAGTTCTTC.

The chain links TRBV24-1 to TRBJ1-1, with D perhaps TRBD1 (5 bases). CDR3 size: 16 residues. CDR1 is KGHDR and CDR2 is SFDVKD in the germline V gene. Trimming cost V 2 bases and J 3 bases, with 15 bases left between them. CDR3 amino acids: CATSDCPPPGDTEAFF. As DNA, the CDR3 is TGTGCCACCAGTGATTGTCCCCCCCCGGGGGACACTGAAGCTTTCTTT.

The chain couples TRBV27 to TRBJ2-1; D is perhaps TRBD2 (6 bases). Trimming took off 1 base at V and 6 bases at J, with 13 bases between the two ends. Germline V gene data show CDR1 as MNHEY and CDR2 as SMNVEV (reference sequence). This CDR3 region has 15 residues. The CDR3 loop reads CASSLWGSGGNEQFF. The CDR3 DNA is TGTGCCAGCAGTTTATGGGGTTCCGGGGGCAATGAGCAGTTCTTC.

V is TRBV28 and J is TRBJ1-2; 8 nucleotides line up with TRBD1. With 3 bases clipped from V and 7 bases from J, the junction kept 4 bases outside the gene matches. Germline V gene lookup returns CDR1 MDHEN and CDR2 SYDVKM. This CDR3 region has 13 residues. The CDR3 sequence is CASSFVQGGGYTF. The CDR3, as DNA: TGTGCCAGCAGTTTCGTACAGGGGGGTGGCTACACCTTC.

This chain links TRBV27 with TRBJ2-7; TRBD1 is a possible D gene (5 bases). The CDR3 totals 15 residues. Germline values: CDR1 MNHEY, CDR2 SMNVEV (reference sequence). The V gene lost 0 bases and the J gene lost 6 bases, with 15 bases spanning the gap. CDR3 protein: CASSLSAGRAIEQYF. CDR3 sequence (DNA): TGTGCCAGCAGTTTATCGGCCGGCAGGGCAATCGAGCAGTACTTC.

The chain has TRBV6-5 and TRBJ2-1; TRBD1 might be the D (6 bases). The CDR3 totals 15 residues. Germline-derived CDR1 and CDR2 are MNHEY and SVGAGI. Trimming pared 10 bases from V and 10 bases from J, leaving 26 bases between. CDR3 amino acids: CAIRDNRNSYGEQFF. CDR3 coding DNA: TGTGCCATTAGGGACAATCGAAACTCGTACGGGGAGCAGTTCTTC.

Only one count was recorded for this clone. Written as DNA, the CDR3 is TGTGCCAGCAGTGGAAAGAGCGGGAGGAGCAATGAGCAGTTCTTC. Protein sequence: CASSGKSGRSNEQFF. This chain joins TRBV28 and TRBJ2-1, with 9 bases matching TRBD2. Germline values: CDR1 MDHEN, CDR2 SYDVKM. The V and J ends lost 5 bases and 6 bases, in that order; junction bases with no gene match: 8. The CDR3 covers 15 residues.

This clone appeared once. This chain links TRBV28 with TRBJ1-2; D may be TRBD1 (6 bases). This CDR3 contains 16 residues. The germline V gene encodes CDR1 MDHEN and CDR2 SYDVKM. The V and J ends lost 6 bases and 8 bases respectively, with 25 bases between them. CDR3 nucleotides: TGTGCCAGCAGCACTCAGGCTCGACAGGCACCGGGGGGCTACACCTTC. Translating it yields CASSTQARQAPGGYTF.

V gene TRBV3-1 (or the pseudogene TRBV3-2) combines with J gene TRBJ1-1, with a tentative D call TRBD1 (5 bases). The CDR3 loop spans 13 amino acids. From germline, CDR1 is LGHDT and CDR2 YNNKEL (reference sequence). The V and J ends lost 4 bases and 5 bases respectively, with 11 bases between them. The CDR3: CASSPWTKTEAFF. CDR3 DNA: TGTGCCAGCAGCCCGTGGACAAAGACTGAAGCTTTCTTT.

The V and J genes are TRBV7-8 and TRBJ2-2; D gene ambiguous. Germline V gene data show CDR1 as SGHVS and CDR2 as FQNEAQ. Between the trimmed V and J ends, which lost 1 base and 4 bases, there was a span of 13 bases. The CDR3 is 16 residues long. The CDR3 nucleotides read TGTGCCAGCAGCTTAGATTCTGGCAGTCTCACCGGGGAGCTGTTTTTT. Amino acids: CASSLDSGSLTGELFF. The full variable domain, rest sourced from reference TRBV7-8 and TRBJ2-2, is GAGVSQSPRYKVAKRGQDVALRCDPISGHVSLFWYQQALGQGPEFLTYFQNEAQLDKSGLPSDRFFAERPEGSVSTLKIQRTQQEDSAVYLCASSLDSGSLTGELFFGEGSRLTVL.

V gene TRBV18 combines with J gene TRBJ2-7, with D uncertain. The CDR3 contains 14 residues. The ends were cut back, 0 bases at V and 1 base at J, with 7 bases in the middle. From germline, CDR1 is KGHSH and CDR2 LQKENI. This chain's CDR3 is CASSPPSRSYEQYF. The CDR3 nucleotides read TGTGCCAGCTCACCACCTAGCAGATCCTACGAGCAGTACTTC.

CDR3 sequence (DNA): TGTGCCAGCAGCCCCCCCCCGCGAATGAACACTGAAGCTTTCTTT. As protein: CASSPPPRMNTEAFF. The J gene is TRBJ1-1, the V gene TRBV12-1. TRBV12-1 is described as a pseudogene. This CDR3 contains 15 residues.

The V and J genes are TRBV18 and TRBJ1-5; D remains unclear. V was clipped by 5 bases and J by 5 bases, with 16 bases between them. Germline assignment: CDR1 KGHSH and CDR2 LQKENI. The length of the CDR3 is 15 residues. The DNA for the CDR3 is TGTGCCAGCTCAGGTGGCCTGACGGCGGATCAGCCCCAGCATTTT. Translation: CASSGGLTADQPQHF.

The rearrangement uses TRBV5-1 and TRBJ1-4, with a weak D call TRBD1 (5 bases). CDR1 and CDR2 (germline): SGHRS, YFSETQ. V was cut by 4 bases and J by 5 bases, with 24 bases left in between. This CDR3 has 18 amino acids. CDR3 bases: TGCGCCAGCAGCCCCCGGGACTGGACCACGGGCCCGAATGAAAAACTGTTTTTT. This encodes CASSPRDWTTGPNEKLFF.

The CDR3 is CASSPYLDTQYF. The DNA for the CDR3 is TGTGCCAGCAGCCCCTATTTAGATACGCAGTATTTT. The chain couples TRBV9 to TRBJ2-3, with D hard to call. V was cut by 4 bases and J by 5 bases, with 8 bases left in between. This CDR3 comprises 12 residues. The germline V gene encodes CDR1 SGDLS and CDR2 YYNGEE.

This clone was counted once. The rearrangement links TRBV28 to TRBJ2-3, with TRBD2 identical over 10 bases. Germline lookup yields CDR1 MDHEN and CDR2 SYDVKM. The CDR3 totals 15 residues. The V segment lost 2 bases and the J segment 4 bases; nucleotides outside the gene matches: 3. CDR3 region: CASSLSGREADTQYF. CDR3 coding DNA: TGTGCCAGCAGTTTAAGCGGGAGGGAAGCAGATACGCAGTATTTT.

The chain recombines TRBV10-2 with TRBJ1-5; D unclear. CDR3 length equals 16 residues. V was trimmed by 5 bases and J by 3 bases, leaving 17 bases between them. Germline CDR1 is WSHSY and CDR2 is SAAADI. The chain's CDR3 is CASSRAGTEINQPQHF. In DNA form, the CDR3 reads TGCGCCAGCAGTCGTGCCGGAACAGAAATCAATCAGCCCCAGCATTTT.

V is TRBV19 and J is TRBJ1-2; 8 bases are shared with TRBD1. V was pared by 3 bases and J by 8 bases, with 14 bases of the junction left unmatched. This CDR3 is built from 16 residues. Germline V gene data show CDR1 as LNHDA and CDR2 as SQIVND (reference sequence). In nucleotides, the CDR3 is TGTGCCAGTAGTATTCGGTCGGGACAGGCCCCAGGAGGCTACACCTTC. This encodes CASSIRSGQAPGGYTF.

The chain joins TRBV5-1 to TRBJ1-1; TRBD1 matches 7 bases. Germline values: CDR1 SGHRS, CDR2 YFSETQ. The CDR3 sequence is 14 residues long. J gave up 11 bases and V 3 bases, and 13 bases lay outside the gene matches. Written as DNA, the CDR3 is TGCGCCAGCAGCTCCCTAGACAGGGTCTCTGGGGCTTTCTTT. Encoded protein: CASSSLDRVSGAFF.

J is TRBJ2-1 and V is TRBV4-3; no definite D call. The V end was cut by 1 base, the J end by 0 bases, with 10 bases between. Per the germline V gene, CDR1 is LGHNA and CDR2 is YSLEER. CDR3 size: 16 residues. The CDR3 loop reads CASSQASGSSYNEQFF. The CDR3 DNA reads TGCGCCAGCAGCCAAGCCTCAGGTAGCTCCTACAATGAGCAGTTCTTC.

J is TRBJ2-6 and V is TRBV27; 11 nucleotides match TRBD1. Trimming at V came to 2 bases and at J to 0 bases, leaving 3 bases not matched to a gene. CDR1 and CDR2 (germline): MNHEY, SMNVEV (reference sequence). The CDR3 covers 18 residues. CDR3 DNA sequence: TGTGCCAGCAGTTTAGGGACAGGGGGAAGCTCTGGGGCCAACGTCCTGACTTTC. Its translation: CASSLGTGGSSGANVLTF.